The 20 T cell receptor beta chains below all came from one sample that was sequenced in a study of cytomegalovirus exposure and HLA in healthy donors. It was with 60 Vbeta and 13 Jbeta primers that the PCR ran. The method was immunoSEQ multiplex PCR; TCRdb's version includes in-frame clones alone and lacks a portion of them. The sample holds 150,000 to 200,000 clones, under 85% seen once. Material: PBMCs. The receptors here all came from a female donor in good health and CMV-seronegative.

This clone occurred a few times. This rearrangement joins TRBV5-1 to TRBJ1-1; a weak D match, TRBD1 (5 bases). CDR3 length: 15 amino acids. The V gene's germline CDR1 is SGHRS and CDR2 YFSETQ. The V end was cut by 2 bases, the J end by 1 base, with 12 bases between. The CDR3 sequence: CASSLQQVQNTEAFF. CDR3 nucleotides: TGCGCCAGCAGCTTACAACAGGTCCAGAACACTGAAGCTTTCTTT.

This clone showed up just a few times. V and J are TRBV29-1 and TRBJ1-2; D might be TRBD1 (5 bases). The CDR3 runs 16 residues. The germline V and J ends were trimmed by 2 bases and 8 bases, with 24 bases remaining between them. Germline values: CDR1 SQVTM, CDR2 ANQGSEA. Here the CDR3 DNA reads TGCAGCGTTGAACGGGGGGGGGATAGGCTGTTTCGAGGCTACACCTTC. Protein sequence: CSVERGGDRLFRGYTF.

The CDR3: CASSEIGGAYNEQFF. Written as DNA, the CDR3 is TGTGCCAGCAGCGAGATCGGGGGTGCCTACAATGAGCAGTTCTTC. The chain recombines TRBV5-6 with TRBJ2-1; possibly TRBD2 for D (6 bases). V was clipped by 4 bases and J by 2 bases, with 13 bases between them. This CDR3 contains 15 residues. Germline-derived CDR1 and CDR2 are SGHDT and YYEEEE. Variable domain in full (rest from reference TRBV5-6 and TRBJ2-1): DAGVTQSPTHLIKTRGQQVTLRCSPKSGHDTVSWYQQALGQGPQFIFQYYEEEERQRGNFPDRFSGHQFPNYSSELNVNALLLGDSALYLCASSEIGGAYNEQFFGPGTRLTVL.

The chain employs TRBV6-4 and TRBJ2-7, with TRBD1 matching 8 bases. The V and J ends lost 2 bases and 6 bases, in that order; junction bases with no gene match: 12. Germline V CDR1 and CDR2: MRHNA, SNTAGT. This CDR3 is built from 16 residues. CDR3 sequence: CASSDPRGRLRSEQYF. CDR3 in DNA: TGTGCCAGCAGTGACCCCAGGGGGCGCCTCCGGTCCGAGCAGTACTTC.

The V and J genes are TRBV7-2 and TRBJ2-7, with D uncertain. Germline assignment: CDR1 SGHTA and CDR2 FQGNSA. V lost 2 bases and J lost 4, with 3 bases in between. The CDR3 is made up of 11 amino acids. The CDR3 DNA sequence: TGTGCCAGCAGCTTACATTACGAGCAGTACTTC. It is translated as CASSLHYEQYF.

J is TRBJ1-4 and V is TRBV7-2, with D unclear. V was cut by 1 base and J by 8 bases, with 8 bases left in between. The CDR3 spans 13 residues. Germline assignment: CDR1 SGHTA and CDR2 FQGNSA. The CDR3 sequence is CASSLGSGEKLFF. Written as DNA, the CDR3 is TGTGCCAGCAGCTTAGGGTCGGGGGAAAAACTGTTTTTT. The variable domain in full, completed from reference TRBV7-2 and TRBJ1-4, reads GAGVSQSPSNKVTEKGKDVELRCDPISGHTALYWYRQSLGQGLEFLIYFQGNSAPDKSGLPSDRFSAERTGGSVSTLTIQRTQQEDSAVYLCASSLGSGEKLFFGSGTQLSVL.

V usage is TRBV6-5 and J usage is TRBJ2-3; 11 positions agree with TRBD1. Germline V lookup: CDR1 MNHEY, CDR2 SVGAGI. The CDR3 totals 15 residues. After removal of 4 bases from V and 4 bases from J, the junction contained 4 bases not matched to a gene. CDR3 residues: CASSLGQGVADTQYF. Here the CDR3 DNA reads TGTGCCAGCAGTTTGGGACAGGGGGTCGCAGATACGCAGTATTTT.

This clone showed up just once. The gene calls are TRBV27 and TRBJ2-4; no clear D. CDR3 size: 15 residues. Trimming left V 6 bases short and J 0 bases short, with 12 bases between. The germline gives CDR1 MNHEY, CDR2 SMNVEV (reference sequence). CDR3 nucleotide sequence: TGTGCCAGCAGCCCCACGTTACTAGCCAAAAACATTCAGTACTTC. This translates into CASSPTLLAKNIQYF.

CDR3 region: CSVERQGIIDTQYF. CDR3 sequence (DNA): TGCAGCGTCGAAAGACAGGGAATAATAGATACGCAGTATTTT. This chain uses TRBV29-1 with TRBJ2-3, with 7 bases lining up with TRBD1. The ends lost 6 bases at V and 5 bases at J; junction bases unmatched: 11. CDR1 SQVTM and CDR2 ANQGSEA come from the germline V gene. The CDR3 loop spans 14 amino acids.

The chain employs TRBV27 and TRBJ1-1; 7 bases line up with TRBD1. The CDR3 extends over 14 amino acids. The V gene's germline CDR1 is MNHEY and CDR2 SMNVEV (reference sequence). The ends lost 8 bases at V and 0 bases at J; junction bases unmatched: 6. CDR3 DNA sequence: TGTGCCAGCTCATACAGGGGTTTGAACACTGAAGCTTTCTTT. Translating gives CASSYRGLNTEAFF.

This clone was observed a handful of times. The V and J genes are TRBV19 and TRBJ1-6; no clear D. V lost 3 bases and J lost 4, with 10 bases in between. The CDR3 runs to 15 residues. Germline V CDR1 and CDR2: LNHDA, SQIVND (reference sequence). The CDR3 DNA reads TGTGCCAGTAGTATTAGGCCGGAGTATAATTCACCCCTCCACTTT. Translating gives CASSIRPEYNSPLHF.

The CDR3 coding sequence is TGTGCCAGCAGTTTGCCGGACAGGGTTGAGCAGTTCTTC. Translating it yields CASSLPDRVEQFF. The V gene is TRBV27, the J gene TRBJ2-1; the match to TRBD1 covers 8 bases. V was pared by 3 bases and J by 9 bases, with 4 bases of the junction left unmatched. The CDR3 spans 13 residues. CDR1 MNHEY and CDR2 SMNVEV come from the germline V gene (reference sequence).

The chain combines TRBV5-1 with TRBJ1-4, with TRBD1 identical over 12 bases. Germline assignment: CDR1 SGHRS and CDR2 YFSETQ. The CDR3 length is 18 residues. Unmatched junction bases numbered 10, after V lost 3 bases and J lost 4 bases. In DNA, the CDR3 is TGCGCCAGCAGCTCACCCGGGACAGGGGGCGCAGTTAATGAAAAACTGTTTTTT. This gives the protein CASSSPGTGGAVNEKLFF.

The chain carries TRBV7-2 and TRBJ2-3; D is undetermined. This CDR3 is built from 14 residues. CDR1 and CDR2 from the germline V gene are SGHTA and FQGNSA. Trimming stripped 0 bases from V and 0 bases from J, with 4 bases between. This CDR3 reads CASSLARSTDTQYF. In nucleotides, the CDR3 is TGTGCCAGCAGCTTAGCGCGCAGCACAGATACGCAGTATTTT. The variable domain in full, completed from reference TRBV7-2 and TRBJ2-3, reads GAGVSQSPSNKVTEKGKDVELRCDPISGHTALYWYRQSLGQGLEFLIYFQGNSAPDKSGLPSDRFSAERTGGSVSTLTIQRTQQEDSAVYLCASSLARSTDTQYFGPGTRLTVL.

The V gene is TRBV28, the J gene TRBJ1-3, with a weak D call TRBD1 (5 bases). The CDR3 is 14 residues long. V lost 5 bases and J 8 bases, leaving 16 bases between the germline ends. Germline V lookup: CDR1 MDHEN, CDR2 SYDVKM. The CDR3: CASSPSHTGHTIYF. CDR3 bases: TGTGCCAGCAGTCCCTCACACACAGGACACACCATATATTTT.

The V and J genes are TRBV4-1 and TRBJ1-5; D gene ambiguous. The CDR3 is 13 residues long. With 4 bases removed from V and 5 bases from J, the gap between germline ends came to 9 bases. Germline V gene sequence: CDR1 MGHRA, CDR2 YSYEKL. The CDR3 loop reads CASSPPGDQPQHF. DNA for the CDR3: TGCGCCAGCAGCCCCCCTGGAGATCAGCCCCAGCATTTT.

The chain employs TRBV6-6 and TRBJ1-1; D uncertain. V was clipped by 6 bases and J by 4 bases, with 12 bases between them. Germline CDR1 and CDR2: MNHNY and SVGAGI (reference sequence). This CDR3 region has 13 residues. Here the CDR3 reads CASRPSEFTEAFF. In DNA form, the CDR3 reads TGTGCCAGCAGGCCCTCAGAATTCACTGAAGCTTTCTTT.

The rearrangement uses TRBV7-3 and TRBJ1-2, with D unclear. The CDR3 covers 16 residues. V was pared by 4 bases and J by 4 bases, with 19 bases between. Germline CDR1 SGHTA, CDR2 FQGTGA. In nucleotides, the CDR3 is TGTGCCAGCAGCTCGAGCTCGAGGGTTGGCGGCTATGGCTACACCTTC. This gives the protein CASSSSSRVGGYGYTF.

The chain links TRBV11-3 to TRBJ2-3, with TRBD1 identical over 8 bases. V was clipped by 1 base and J by 4 bases; unmatched bases: 1. The CDR3 covers 14 residues. Germline CDR1 is SGHNT and CDR2 is YENEEA. DNA of the CDR3: TGTGCCAGCAGCTTAGGGACAGGGCCAGATACGCAGTATTTT. Amino acid sequence: CASSLGTGPDTQYF. The complete variable domain, with remaining parts taken from reference TRBV11-3 and TRBJ2-3, reads EAGVVQSPRYKIIEKKQPVAFWCNPISGHNTLYWYLQNLGQGPELLIRYENEEAVDDSQLPKDRFSAERLKGVDSTLKIQPAELGDSAVYLCASSLGTGPDTQYFGPGTRLTVL.

The chain joins TRBV5-8 to TRBJ1-1; TRBD1 agrees at 8 bases. The CDR3 totals 17 residues. CDR1 is SGHTS, CDR2 YDEGEE, per germline. After removal of 0 bases from V and 0 bases from J, the junction contained 7 bases not matched to a gene. Here the CDR3 reads CASSLGGTGRMNTEAFF. The CDR3 DNA reads TGTGCCAGCAGCTTGGGGGGGACAGGACGTATGAACACTGAAGCTTTCTTT.